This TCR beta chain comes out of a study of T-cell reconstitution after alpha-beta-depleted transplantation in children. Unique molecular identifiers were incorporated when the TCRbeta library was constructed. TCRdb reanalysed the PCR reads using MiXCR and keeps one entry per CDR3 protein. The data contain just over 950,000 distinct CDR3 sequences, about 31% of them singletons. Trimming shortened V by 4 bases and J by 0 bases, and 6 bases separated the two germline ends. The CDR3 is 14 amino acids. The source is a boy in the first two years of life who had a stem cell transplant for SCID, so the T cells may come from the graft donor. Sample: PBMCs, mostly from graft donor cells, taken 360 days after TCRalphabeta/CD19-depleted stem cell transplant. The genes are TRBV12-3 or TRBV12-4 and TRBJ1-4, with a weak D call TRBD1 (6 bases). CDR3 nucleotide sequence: TGTGCCAGCAGTTGGACAGCAACTAATGAAAAACTGTTTTTT. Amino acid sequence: CASSWTATNEKLFF.